This TCR beta chain stems from a study of blood T cell repertoires in COVID-19. About the study: Samples came from the United States, Italy and Spain, spanning acute and convalescent COVID-19. In each case, the material was cDNA or gDNA derived from T cells, B-cell-depleted T cells, or PBMCs.

Trimming shortened V by 0 bases and J by 3 bases, and 6 bases separated the two germline ends. CDR1 ENHRY and CDR2 SYGVKD come from the germline V gene. This CDR3 is 13 amino acids long. This clone appeared a few times. In the source study's methods: Using reference gene primer amplification, nucleated cell counts were estimated. This table comes from immunoSEQ multiplex PCR, and its TCRdb copy is limited to in-frame clones, with some not included. The DNA was the basis for D and trimming; V, J and clone size are from that table. In the table there are 150,000 to 200,000 clones, approximately 86% of which are singletons.

Sequenced material: peripheral blood. This sequence originates from a middle-aged man with active or convalescent COVID-19. The chain employs TRBV10-3 and TRBJ2-7; D gene ambiguous. The CDR3 loop is CAISESLNYEQYF. Here the CDR3 DNA reads TGTGCCATCAGTGAGTCCCTTAACTACGAGCAGTACTTC.